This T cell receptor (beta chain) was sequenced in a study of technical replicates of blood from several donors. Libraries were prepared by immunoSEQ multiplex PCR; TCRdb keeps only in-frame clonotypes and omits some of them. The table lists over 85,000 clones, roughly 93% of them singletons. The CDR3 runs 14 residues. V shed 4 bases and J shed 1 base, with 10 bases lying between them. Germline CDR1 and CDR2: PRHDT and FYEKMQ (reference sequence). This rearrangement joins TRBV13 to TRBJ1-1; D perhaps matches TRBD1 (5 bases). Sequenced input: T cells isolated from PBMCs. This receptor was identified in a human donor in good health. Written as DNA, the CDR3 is TGTGCCAGCAGCTCGGGGGGGAGGAACACTGAAGCTTTCTTT. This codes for CASSSGGRNTEAFF.